These T cell receptor beta chains were read from a single sample in a study of control samples from healthy donors and cancer patients. Here immunoSEQ multiplex PCR was the method, and the copy in TCRdb shows in-frame clones only, minus some. The profile shows 110,000 to 150,000 clones, about nine tenths of them singletons. The specimen was blood. The source is a man aged 25 to 45 in good health. The CDR3 runs from the conserved cysteine through the conserved F or W. D genes are given only for firm matches. Clone size is shown for a subset of rows, as once, few, many or a class of expanded clone.

j_gene	abundance	d_gene	v_gene	CDR3aa	CDR3nt
TRBJ1-1	-	TRBD1	TRBV6-6	CASSYSRGQEVQQAFF	TGTGCCAGCAGTTACTCGAGGGGACAGGAGGTTCAGCAAGCTTTCTTT
TRBJ2-1	-	-	TRBV5-1	CASTRRPVSSYNEQFF	TGCGCCAGCACCCGTAGGCCGGTGAGCTCCTACAATGAGCAGTTCTTC
TRBJ2-6	-	-	TRBV7-3	CASSASGGANVLTF	TGTGCCAGCAGCGCCAGCGGGGGGGCCAACGTCCTGACTTTC
TRBJ2-1	-	-	TRBV5-6	CASSLQGGYNEQFF	TGTGCCAGCAGCTTACAGGGGGGGTACAATGAGCAGTTCTTC
TRBJ1-1	-	-	TRBV29-1	CSVTTGPSWAFF	TGCAGCGTTACCACAGGGCCCAGTTGGGCTTTCTTT
TRBJ1-6	few	TRBD1	TRBV6-2/TRBV6-3	CASTPRTGNNSPLHF	TGTGCCAGCACCCCCCGGACAGGGAATAATTCACCCCTCCACTTT
TRBJ1-1	-	-	TRBV19	CASSHQGSTEAFF	TGTGCCAGTAGTCATCAGGGGAGCACTGAAGCTTTCTTT
TRBJ2-2	-	TRBD1	TRBV2	CASSESPGQAGTGELFF	TGTGCCAGCAGTGAATCCCCGGGACAGGCCGGTACCGGGGAGCTGTTTTTT
TRBJ2-3	-	TRBD2	TRBV7-9	CASSPGGAGRFGDTQYF	TGTGCCAGCAGCCCGGGGGGAGCGGGACGGTTTGGAGATACGCAGTATTTT
TRBJ1-6	-	-	TRBV4-1	CASSQVGRVGSYNSPLHF	TGCGCCAGCAGCCAAGTTGGAAGGGTTGGATCCTATAATTCACCCCTCCACTTT
TRBJ1-5	-	TRBD1	TRBV24-1	CATSEWNRGNGNQPQHF	TGTGCCACCAGTGAATGGAACAGGGGAAACGGCAATCAGCCCCAGCATTTT
TRBJ1-2	-	-	TRBV27	CASSSRQSYGYTF	TGTGCCAGCAGTTCCCGACAGTCCTATGGCTACACCTTC